This TCR beta chain was profiled in a study of blood T cell repertoires in COVID-19. Study context: The United States, Italy and Spain were the sources of the acute and convalescent COVID-19 samples.

While infection was still active, Seattle patients were enrolled and then followed longitudinally. This CDR3 is 11 amino acids long. The V end was cut by 8 bases, the J end by 4 bases, with 5 bases between. In the original workflow: Using reference gene primer amplification, nucleated cell counts were estimated. TCRdb's table, derived via immunoSEQ multiplex PCR, lists solely in-frame clones and lacks some. V and J calls plus clone size are reproduced from that table; the DNA served to infer D and trimming. The profile covers approximately 200,000 clones, with about 85% appearing a single time and 10% taken by the ten largest.

The J gene is TRBJ2-2, the V gene TRBV12-3 or TRBV12-4, with D uncertain. The receptor's source is a woman aged 80 or over with COVID-19, enrolled during active disease. Specimen: peripheral blood. CDR3 protein: CASVATGELFF. CDR3 in DNA: TGTGCCAGCGTAGCCACCGGGGAGCTGTTTTTT.